The 11 T cell receptor beta chains reported below all come from one sample, sequenced in a study of tumor-infiltrating lymphocytes in primary liver carcinoma. Total RNA amounting to approximately 460 ng was the source from which TCR beta cDNA was made with a constant-region primer. Investigators got TCR beta libraries out of three nested multiplex PCR rounds, done with slightly modified ARM-PCR. The study ran its first two PCR rounds for approximately 10 cycles each, using TRBV1-TRBV30 forward primers and a C-beta reverse primer. TCRdb redid the calling of the multiplex PCR reads with MiXCR, one entry per CDR3 protein. Counted here are about 320,000 distinct CDR3 sequences, 65% occurring once; the ten biggest clones make up roughly 9%. The study extracted blood RNA from unsorted whole blood and also extracted germline DNA. Sequenced input: peripheral blood. These TCRs come from a man in his forties or fifties with primary liver carcinoma and hepatitis B virus infection.

There are many counts of this clonotype. V usage is TRBV10-2 and J usage is TRBJ2-7; D is unclear. Between the trimmed V and J ends, which lost 3 bases and 5 bases, there was a span of 8 bases. This CDR3 has 12 residues. Germline CDR1 reads WSHSY; CDR2 reads SAAADI. The CDR3 coding sequence is TGCGCCAGCAGTGATGACAACCACGAGCAGTACTTC. This sequence encodes CASSDDNHEQYF.

This clonotype was found many times. The J gene is TRBJ2-2, the V gene TRBV6-5; D is uncertain. V was shortened by 6 bases and J by 1 base, with 3 bases between the two germline ends. The CDR3 length is 12 residues. Germline V gene sequence: CDR1 MNHEY, CDR2 SVGAGI. Written as DNA, the CDR3 is TGTGCCAGCAGGCAGAACACCGGGGAGCTGTTTTTT. Translated: CASRQNTGELFF.

On this clonotype: A much larger clone lies one base from this, so it may be a read error. The chain recombines TRBV10-3 with TRBJ2-5, with D possibly TRBD1 on 5 matching bases. This CDR3 comprises 14 residues. Germline CDR1 reads ENHRY; CDR2 reads SYGVKD. CDR3 loop: CAISDLSGQETKYF. For the CDR3, the DNA is TGTGCCATCAGTGATTTATCAGGGCAAGAGACCAAGTACTTC.

CDR3 bases: TGCGCCAGCAGCTCGGGCCCGCATGATGAGCAGTTCTTC. Translating it yields CASSSGPHDEQFF. The chain uses TRBV5-1 and TRBJ2-1; unclear D gene. V lost 3 bases, J lost 8 bases, and 12 bases lay in between. The CDR3 extends over 13 amino acids. The germline gives CDR1 SGHRS, CDR2 YFSETQ.

Note on this clonotype: Germline is not matched at one junction end, which may reflect a read error. The CDR3 DNA reads TGTGCCAGCAGCTTAGGGTCGTTCTCTGGGGCCAGCGTCCTGACTTTC. Amino acids: CASSLGSFSGASVLTF. The chain combines TRBV7-8 with TRBJ2-6; tentative D call: TRBD1 (5 bases). This CDR3 comprises 16 residues. Germline V gene data show CDR1 as SGHVS and CDR2 as FQNEAQ. Together with reference TRBV7-8 and TRBJ2-6, the CDR3 gives the full variable domain: GAGVSQSPRYKVAKRGQDVALRCDPISGHVSLFWYQQALGQGPEFLTYFQNEAQLDKSGLPSDRFFAERPEGSVSTLKIQRTQQEDSAVYLCASSLGSFSGASVLTFGAGSRLTVL.

The chain has TRBV12-3 or TRBV12-4 and TRBJ1-2; a possible D gene is TRBD1 (5 bases). Trimming took 6 bases from V and 1 from J, leaving 12 bases between them. The CDR3 runs to 14 residues. This CDR3 reads CASRPRGINYGYTF. CDR3 coding DNA: TGTGCCAGCAGGCCAAGGGGAATTAACTATGGCTACACCTTC.

This chain joins TRBV7-8 and TRBJ2-3; 7 bases fit TRBD1. V lost 4 bases, J lost 5 bases, and 18 bases stayed unmatched. This CDR3 has 18 residues. Germline V gene data show CDR1 as SGHVS and CDR2 as FQNEAQ. The CDR3 loop reads CASSSQRRQGRFGDTQYF. Written as DNA, the CDR3 is TGTGCCAGCAGCTCCCAGCGAAGACAGGGAAGGTTTGGAGATACGCAGTATTTT.

To note about this clonotype: No conserved phenylalanine or tryptophan is present at the end of the CDR3, so a read error is the likely explanation. The chain couples TRBV6-2 or TRBV6-3 to TRBJ1-2; D might be TRBD1 (6 bases). This CDR3 is 14 amino acids long. Per the germline V gene, CDR1 is MNHEY and CDR2 is SVGEGT. V was shortened by 5 bases and J by 4 bases, with 14 bases between the two germline ends. The CDR3 is CASSALGGRYGYTL. The CDR3 bases are TGTGCCAGCAGTGCCCTCGGGGGCCGCTATGGCTACACCCTC.

On this clonotype: A read error may explain this, as a much larger clone is one base away. This rearrangement joins TRBV12-3 or TRBV12-4 to TRBJ2-1; D gene ambiguous. CDR3 length equals 16 residues. CDR3 sequence (DNA): TGTTCCAGCAGTTTAGCTCTCCTGAGAAATCACAATGAGCAGTTCTTC. Protein sequence: CSSSLALLRNHNEQFF.

On this clonotype itself: The germline gene is not matched at one end of the junction; a read error may be the cause. The V and J genes are TRBV13 and TRBJ1-6, with 7 bases matching TRBD1. CDR1 and CDR2 from the germline V gene are PRHDT and FYEKMQ (reference sequence). This CDR3 has 16 residues. CDR3 sequence (DNA): TGTGTCAGCAGCTTAGAAGGAGGGGGCCTGAATTCACCCCTCCACTTT. It yields the protein CVSSLEGGGLNSPLHF.

This clonotype has a handful of counts. V and J are TRBV5-1 and TRBJ2-5; 8 bases match TRBD1. Germline assignment: CDR1 SGHRS and CDR2 YFSETQ. V lost 4 bases to trimming and J lost 5 bases; unmatched junction nucleotides: 7. This CDR3 contains 14 residues. The CDR3: CASSNDRGGETQYF. CDR3 DNA: TGCGCCAGCAGCAACGACAGGGGTGGGGAGACCCAGTACTTC. The variable domain in full, with the rest retrieved from reference TRBV5-1 and TRBJ2-5, is KAGVTQTPRYLIKTRGQQVTLSCSPISGHRSVSWYQQTPGQGLQFLFEYFSETQRNKGNFPGRFSGRQFSNSRSEMNVSTLELGDSALYLCASSNDRGGETQYFGPGTRLLVL.